This TCR beta chain stems from a study of blood T cell repertoires in COVID-19. Whole-study context: The study drew acute and convalescent COVID-19 samples from the United States, Italy and Spain.

Germline values: CDR1 SGHTS, CDR2 YDEGEE. The CDR3 is made up of 18 amino acids. Trimming cost V 0 bases and J 0 bases; bases outside gene matches: 3. Clones were sequenced by immunoSEQ multiplex PCR, and TCRdb holds only the in-frame ones, with some missing. The sample carries 150,000 to 200,000 clones, 86% recorded once. The origin of this receptor is a man between 65 and 85 years old with acute or convalescent COVID-19. Source material: peripheral blood. The rearrangement links TRBV5-8 to TRBJ2-1; 13 bases agree with TRBD2. DNA for the CDR3: TGTGCCAGCAGCTTGGAACTAGCGGGGGGGGACTCCTACAATGAGCAGTTCTTC. This codes for CASSLELAGGDSYNEQFF.